What follows are 12 T cell receptor beta chains derived from one specimen sequenced in a study of control samples from healthy donors and cancer patients. Sequenced by immunoSEQ multiplex PCR; TCRdb stores in-frame clones only, minus some. Here the sample spans approximately 190,000 clones, about nine tenths being singletons. Sequencing used blood. All receptors derive from a man aged 25-45 years in good health.

This chain connects TRBV6-4 to TRBJ1-6; D ambiguous. The V end lost 4 bases, the J end lost 5 bases, and 12 bases lay between the germline ends. CDR1 and CDR2 (germline): MRHNA, SNTAGT. This CDR3 spans 15 amino acids. The CDR3 sequence: CASSGSGDHNSPLHF. The CDR3 DNA reads as TGTGCCAGCAGTGGGAGCGGAGACCATAATTCACCCCTCCACTTT.

The rearrangement uses TRBV4-1 and TRBJ2-3; 8 bases are a match to TRBD2. Germline V lookup: CDR1 MGHRA, CDR2 YSYEKL. V shed 4 bases and J 0 bases; nucleotides not matched to a gene: 12. The CDR3 is 18 residues long. The CDR3 nucleotides read TGCGCCAGCAGCCCAGTGAGGACAGCGGGGGAGAGCACAGATACGCAGTATTTT. This codes for CASSPVRTAGESTDTQYF.

The chain couples TRBV23-1 to TRBJ1-1; possible D gene TRBD1, 5 bases. TRBV23-1 is an ORF, with its function uncertain. This CDR3 is built from 15 residues. V was pared by 0 bases and J by 1 base, with 9 bases between. In DNA, the CDR3 is TGCGCCAGCAGTCAATCCGGGACGGAGAACACTGAAGCTTTCTTT. Translating it yields CASSQSGTENTEAFF.

This chain connects TRBV5-6 to TRBJ2-1, with 9 bases lining up with TRBD1. Per germline, CDR1 SGHDT and CDR2 YYEEEE. J gave up 8 bases and V 0 bases, and 6 bases lay outside the gene matches. The CDR3 runs 15 residues. CDR3 protein: CASSLEQGARDEQFF. The CDR3 DNA reads as TGTGCCAGCAGCTTGGAACAGGGGGCGCGTGATGAGCAGTTCTTC.

The rearrangement joins TRBV20-1 to TRBJ2-7, with D hard to call. Germline loops: CDR1 DFQATT, CDR2 SNEGSKA (reference sequence). The CDR3 runs to 15 residues. V was clipped by 3 bases and J by 2 bases, with 17 bases between them. CDR3 loop: CSASGSGERPYEQYF. CDR3 DNA sequence: TGCAGTGCTAGTGGAAGTGGTGAACGGCCCTACGAGCAGTACTTC.

Comments on this clone: Other DNA variants within this sample encode the same CDR3. The chain carries TRBV19 and TRBJ1-3; D is undetermined. CDR1 is LNHDA and CDR2 is SQIVND in the germline V gene (reference sequence). The V gene lost 5 bases and the J gene lost 0 bases, with 8 bases spanning the gap. The CDR3 length is 14 residues. CDR3 DNA: TGTGCCAGTAGTCCAAGGGACTCTGGAAACACCATATATTTT. It yields the protein CASSPRDSGNTIYF.

The chain joins TRBV19 to TRBJ1-4, with TRBD1 identical over 7 bases. The trim removed 3 bases at V and 5 bases at J, leaving 9 bases unmatched. Germline loops: CDR1 LNHDA, CDR2 SQIVND (reference sequence). This CDR3 is 16 amino acids long. The CDR3 here is CASSIPTGTANEKLFF. CDR3 coding DNA: TGTGCCAGTAGTATCCCAACCGGGACAGCGAATGAAAAACTGTTTTTT.

The rearrangement links TRBV7-8 to TRBJ1-2; 7 bases align to TRBD1. The germline CDR1 and CDR2 sequences are SGHVS and FQNEAQ. CDR3 length: 13 amino acids. V was clipped by 5 bases and J by 4 bases; unmatched bases: 4. DNA for the CDR3: TGTGCCAGCAGCGACAGGGACGGCTATGGCTACACCTTC. This sequence encodes CASSDRDGYGYTF.

The chain carries TRBV10-1 and TRBJ2-1; 10 nucleotides line up with TRBD2. CDR3 size: 16 residues. The germline V gene has CDR1 WNHNN and CDR2 SYGVQD (reference sequence). V dropped 6 bases and J dropped 2; count of bases not matched to a gene: 7. The CDR3 here is CASSDVAGGPYNEQFF. The CDR3 region has the DNA TGCGCCAGCAGCGACGTAGCGGGGGGCCCCTACAATGAGCAGTTCTTC.

The J gene is TRBJ1-6, the V gene TRBV2; 9 bases match TRBD1. Germline V gene sequence: CDR1 SNHLY, CDR2 FYNNEI. CDR3 size: 15 residues. V lost 6 bases, J lost 7 bases, and 7 bases stayed unmatched. The CDR3 DNA is TGTGCCAGCAGGGACTGGACAGGGGAAAATTCACCCCTCCACTTT. Translation gives CASRDWTGENSPLHF.

The CDR3 loop reads CASSEDRYSGNTIYF. CDR3 DNA: TGTGCCAGCAGTGAGGACCGATACTCTGGAAACACCATATATTTT. The gene calls are TRBV2 and TRBJ1-3; D uncertain. This CDR3 is 15 amino acids long. V was shortened by 3 bases and J by 0 bases, with 9 bases between the two germline ends. Germline-derived CDR1 and CDR2 are SNHLY and FYNNEI.

The chain has TRBV6-5 and TRBJ2-1, with D maybe TRBD1 (5 bases). Germline V gene data show CDR1 as MNHEY and CDR2 as SVGAGI. Trimming took off 6 bases at V and 9 bases at J, with 18 bases between the two ends. The CDR3 is made up of 14 amino acids. The CDR3 reads CASSLGAGQFEQFF. The CDR3 nucleotides read TGTGCCAGCAGCCTAGGGGCAGGGCAGTTTGAGCAGTTCTTC.